This record concerns one T cell receptor (beta chain) sequence. At one end the junction does not follow the germline gene, possibly because of a read error. This CDR3 region has 15 residues. Germline values: CDR1 SSHAT, CDR2 FNYEAQ (reference sequence). This sample was included in a study of cytomegalovirus exposure and HLA in healthy donors. The PCR had 60 Vbeta and 13 Jbeta primers. Generated by immunoSEQ multiplex PCR, the TCRdb table keeps only in-frame clones and is missing some. The table records tens of thousands of clones, about 60% of them present only once. Sequencing input: PBMCs. This chain joins TRBV7-7 and TRBJ2-1, with D perhaps TRBD2 (7 bases). This sequence was found in a woman in her 50s in good health and CMV-seronegative. CDR3 residues: CASSLGGGSYNEQFF. The CDR3 nucleotides are TGTGCTAGCAGCTTAGGGGGGGGCTCCTACAATGAGCAGTTCTTC.